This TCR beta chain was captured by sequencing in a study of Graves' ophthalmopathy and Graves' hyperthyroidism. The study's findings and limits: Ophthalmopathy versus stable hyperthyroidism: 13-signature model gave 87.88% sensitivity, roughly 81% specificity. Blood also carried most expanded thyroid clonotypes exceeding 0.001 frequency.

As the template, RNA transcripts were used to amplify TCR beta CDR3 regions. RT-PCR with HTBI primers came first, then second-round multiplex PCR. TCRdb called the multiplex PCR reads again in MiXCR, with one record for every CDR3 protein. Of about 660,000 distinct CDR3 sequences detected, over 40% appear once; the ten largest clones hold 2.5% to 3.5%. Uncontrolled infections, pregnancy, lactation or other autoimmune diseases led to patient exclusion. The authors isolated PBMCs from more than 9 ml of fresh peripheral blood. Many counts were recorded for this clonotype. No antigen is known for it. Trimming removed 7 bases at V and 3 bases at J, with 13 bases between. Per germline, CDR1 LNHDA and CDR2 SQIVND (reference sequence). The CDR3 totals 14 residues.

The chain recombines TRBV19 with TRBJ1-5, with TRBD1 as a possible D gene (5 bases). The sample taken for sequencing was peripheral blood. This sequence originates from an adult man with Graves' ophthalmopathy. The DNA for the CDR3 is TGTGCCAGTATAATTCGGGGGGACAATCAGCCCCAGCATTTT. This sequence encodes CASIIRGDNQPQHF.